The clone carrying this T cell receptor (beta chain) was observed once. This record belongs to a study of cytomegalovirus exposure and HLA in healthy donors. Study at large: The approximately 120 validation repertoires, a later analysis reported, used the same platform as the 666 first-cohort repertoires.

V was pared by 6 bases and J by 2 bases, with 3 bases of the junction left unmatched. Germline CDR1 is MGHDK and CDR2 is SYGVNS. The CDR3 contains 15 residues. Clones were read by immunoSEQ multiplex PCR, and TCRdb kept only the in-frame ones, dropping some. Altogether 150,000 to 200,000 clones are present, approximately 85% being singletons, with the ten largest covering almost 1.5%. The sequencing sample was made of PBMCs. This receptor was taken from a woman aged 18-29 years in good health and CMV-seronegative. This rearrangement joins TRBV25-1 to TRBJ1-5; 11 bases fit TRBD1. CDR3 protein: CASRGTGGGNQPQHF. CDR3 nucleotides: TGTGCCAGCAGGGGGACAGGGGGAGGCAATCAGCCCCAGCATTTT.